These 14 T cell receptor beta chains were all obtained from the same sample, sequenced in a study of CD8 T cells in Susac syndrome. An amount of RNA that ranged from 0.5 to 1 ug was reverse transcribed with random hexamers. TCRdb redid the calling of the immunoSEQ multiplex PCR reads with MiXCR, one entry per CDR3 protein. Here the sample spans around 160,000 distinct CDR3 sequences, 90% to 95% being singletons. Sequencing was carried out using CD4+ T cells from PBMCs. These receptor sequences come from a human donor in good health.

The chain couples TRBV9 to TRBJ2-1; the D is unclear. The CDR3 runs 15 residues. Germline V lookup: CDR1 SGDLS, CDR2 YYNGEE. V lost 0 bases and J lost 4, with 11 bases in between. CDR3 in DNA: TGTGCCAGCAGCGTAGCCTCAGGAGCTTACAATGAGCAGTTCTTC. Translated, it gives CASSVASGAYNEQFF.

This chain uses TRBV12-3 or TRBV12-4 with TRBJ2-1; 8 bases map to TRBD1. Trimming removed 6 bases from V and 8 bases from J; junction bases left unmatched: 6. The CDR3 totals 13 residues. The CDR3 loop is CASSPGQVDEQFF. In DNA form, the CDR3 reads TGTGCCAGCAGCCCGGGACAGGTGGATGAGCAGTTCTTC.

The chain is built from TRBV5-4 and TRBJ2-3; 10 bases agree with TRBD2. The CDR3 sequence is 17 residues long. Germline V gene sequence: CDR1 SGHNT, CDR2 YYREEE (reference sequence). V gave up 4 bases and J gave up 6 bases; unmatched junction bases: 14. The CDR3 reads CASSLNPGLAIRDTQYF. The CDR3 DNA reads as TGTGCCAGCAGCCTTAATCCGGGACTAGCGATAAGGGATACGCAGTATTTT.

V gene TRBV5-1 combines with J gene TRBJ2-3, with TRBD2 matching over 8 bases. The CDR3 consists of 15 residues. V trimming: 6 bases; J trimming: 5 bases; junction bases outside the gene matches: 11. Germline V gene sequence: CDR1 SGHRS, CDR2 YFSETQ. The CDR3 loop reads CASMGLGRSVDTQYF. The CDR3 DNA reads TGCGCCAGCATGGGACTAGGACGTTCAGTAGATACGCAGTATTTT.

This chain links TRBV5-1 with TRBJ2-1; the D gene could be TRBD1 or TRBD2 (5 bases each). Trimming stripped 0 bases from V and 5 bases from J, with 9 bases between. Germline V gives CDR1 SGHRS, CDR2 YFSETQ. The CDR3 has 14 amino acids. The CDR3: CASSLGDPNNEQFF. CDR3 in DNA: TGCGCCAGCAGCTTGGGGGACCCTAACAATGAGCAGTTCTTC.

This sequence joins TRBV12-3 or TRBV12-4 and TRBJ2-7, with 10 positions matching TRBD1. The CDR3 consists of 14 residues. The V and J ends lost 6 bases and 6 bases, in that order; junction bases with no gene match: 8. As DNA, the CDR3 is TGTGCCAGCAGCCTGGGACAGGGGTTCCGCGAGCAGTACTTC. Translating it yields CASSLGQGFREQYF.

The chain employs TRBV2 and TRBJ1-2; D not certain. V was pared by 2 bases and J by 7 bases, with 5 bases between. The CDR3 covers 11 residues. Germline values: CDR1 SNHLY, CDR2 FYNNEI. CDR3 DNA sequence: TGTGCCAGCAGTGAACAGTTTGGCTACACCTTC. This encodes CASSEQFGYTF.

This sequence joins TRBV4-2 and TRBJ2-1; a possible D gene is TRBD1 (6 bases). Germline CDR1 and CDR2: LGHNA and YNFKEQ. Trimming removed 0 bases from V and 12 bases from J, with 21 bases in between. This CDR3 is 16 amino acids long. CDR3 region: CASSQDVGRGPLGQFF. The CDR3 coding sequence is TGTGCCAGCAGCCAAGATGTCGGCAGGGGACCTTTAGGGCAGTTCTTC.

The chain has TRBV7-9 and TRBJ2-1, with D perhaps TRBD2 (5 bases). Between the trimmed V and J ends, which lost 4 bases and 15 bases, there was a span of 16 bases. The germline gives CDR1 SEHNR, CDR2 FQNEAQ (reference sequence). CDR3 length: 12 residues. The CDR3 coding sequence is TGTGCCAGCAGCTCAATGGACGAGGGTGGGTTCTTC. It translates to CASSSMDEGGFF.

The chain links TRBV7-9 to TRBJ1-1, with D uncertain. With 3 bases removed from V and 1 base from J, the gap between germline ends came to 9 bases. The length of the CDR3 is 14 residues. Germline lookup yields CDR1 SEHNR and CDR2 FQNEAQ (reference sequence). CDR3 loop: CASSFSTTNTEAFF. DNA of the CDR3: TGTGCCAGCAGCTTTAGCACCACGAACACTGAAGCTTTCTTT.

This sequence joins TRBV9 and TRBJ2-4, with a possible D match to TRBD2 (5 bases). Germline-derived CDR1 and CDR2 are SGDLS and YYNGEE. Trimming took 6 bases from V and 1 from J, leaving 20 bases between them. The CDR3 loop spans 17 amino acids. CDR3 DNA sequence: TGTGCCAGCAACCGGGGAAGCGGAGATCCGGCCAAAAACATTCAGTACTTC. Its protein is CASNRGSGDPAKNIQYF.

The chain employs TRBV20-1 and TRBJ2-7, with TRBD1 matching over 8 bases. Per germline, CDR1 DFQATT and CDR2 SNEGSKA (reference sequence). Trimming cost V 3 bases and J 3 bases; bases outside gene matches: 10. The CDR3 consists of 15 residues. The CDR3 sequence: CSASDTGTGFYEQYF. The CDR3 coding sequence is TGCAGTGCTAGTGACACCGGGACAGGCTTCTACGAGCAGTACTTC.

This chain connects TRBV12-3 or TRBV12-4 to TRBJ2-5; unclear D gene. CDR3 length: 12 amino acids. With 4 bases removed from V and 5 bases from J, the gap between germline ends came to 8 bases. The CDR3: CASSSRSETQYF. CDR3 nucleotide sequence: TGTGCCAGCAGTTCCCGTTCCGAGACCCAGTACTTC.

The rearrangement uses TRBV3-1 and TRBJ2-2; the D is unclear. The CDR3 length is 14 residues. V lost 0 bases and J lost 6, with 8 bases in between. Germline V gene data show CDR1 as LGHDT and CDR2 as YNNKEL (reference sequence). CDR3 in amino acids: CASSQEARSGELFF. CDR3 DNA sequence: TGTGCCAGCAGCCAAGAGGCAAGGTCCGGGGAGCTGTTTTTT.